This T cell receptor (beta chain) stems from a study of OX40 agonist ivuxolimab in advanced cancers. TCRdb's copy holds only in-frame clones and misses some; the assay was immunoSEQ multiplex PCR. The sample includes roughly 20,000 clones, about 90% seen only once; the top ten take 15% to 20%. CDR1 and CDR2 (germline): SEHNR, FQNEAQ (reference sequence). After removal of 5 bases from V and 2 bases from J, the junction contained 7 bases not matched to a gene. The length of the CDR3 is 15 residues. This clone has a single count. This clonotype originated in an adult with an advanced solid tumor such as melanoma, head and neck, liver or kidney cancer. Sequencing used CD4+ or CD8+ T cells sorted from blood, obtained in a trial of the OX40 agonist ivuxolimab. This rearrangement joins TRBV7-9 to TRBJ1-2; 8 nucleotides line up with TRBD1. This CDR3 reads CASSEGQAKNYGYTF. In DNA, the CDR3 is TGTGCCAGCAGCGAGGGACAGGCGAAAAACTATGGCTACACCTTC.